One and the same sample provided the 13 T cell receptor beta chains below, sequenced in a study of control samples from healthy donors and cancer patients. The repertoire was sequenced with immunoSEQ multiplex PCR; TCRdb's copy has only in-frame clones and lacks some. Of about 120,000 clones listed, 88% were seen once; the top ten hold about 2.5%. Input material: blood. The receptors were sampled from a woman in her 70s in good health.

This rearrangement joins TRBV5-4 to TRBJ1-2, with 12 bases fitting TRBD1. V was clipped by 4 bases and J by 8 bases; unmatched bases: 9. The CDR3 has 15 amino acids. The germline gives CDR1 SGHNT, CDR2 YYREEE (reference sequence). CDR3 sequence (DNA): TGTGCCAGCAGCGTACCGGGACAGGGGGCGAAGGGCTACACCTTC. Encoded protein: CASSVPGQGAKGYTF.

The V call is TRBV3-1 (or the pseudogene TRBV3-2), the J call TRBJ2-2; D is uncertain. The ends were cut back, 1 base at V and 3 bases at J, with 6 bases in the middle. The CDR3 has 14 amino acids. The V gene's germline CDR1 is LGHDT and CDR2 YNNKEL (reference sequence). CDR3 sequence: CASSQVSYTGELFF. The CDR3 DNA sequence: TGTGCCAGCAGCCAAGTTTCGTACACCGGGGAGCTGTTTTTT.

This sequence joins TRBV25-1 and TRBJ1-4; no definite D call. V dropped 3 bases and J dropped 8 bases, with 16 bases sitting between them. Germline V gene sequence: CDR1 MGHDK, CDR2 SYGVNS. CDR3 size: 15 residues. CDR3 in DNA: TGTGCCAGCAGTGACCCTCGAGGGCCGGGGGAAAAACTGTTTTTT. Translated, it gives CASSDPRGPGEKLFF.

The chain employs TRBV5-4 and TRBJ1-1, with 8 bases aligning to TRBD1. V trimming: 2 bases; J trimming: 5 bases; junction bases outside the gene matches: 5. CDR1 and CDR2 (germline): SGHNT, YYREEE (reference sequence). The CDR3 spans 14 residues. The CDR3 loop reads CASSFTGGGTEAFF. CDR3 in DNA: TGTGCCAGCAGCTTCACAGGGGGTGGGACTGAAGCTTTCTTT.

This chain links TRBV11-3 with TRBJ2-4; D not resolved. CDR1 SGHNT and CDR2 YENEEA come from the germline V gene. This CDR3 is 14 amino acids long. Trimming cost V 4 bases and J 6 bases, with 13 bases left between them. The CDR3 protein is CASSSTQFGNIQYF. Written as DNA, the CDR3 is TGTGCCAGCAGCTCGACACAATTCGGAAACATTCAGTACTTC.

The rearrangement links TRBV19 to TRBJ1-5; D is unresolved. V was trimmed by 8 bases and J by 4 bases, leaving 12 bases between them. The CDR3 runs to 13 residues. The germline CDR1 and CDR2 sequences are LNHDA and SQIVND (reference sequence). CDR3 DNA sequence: TGTGCCAGTCAAGTTGTAGGGAATCAGCCCCAGCATTTT. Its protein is CASQVVGNQPQHF.

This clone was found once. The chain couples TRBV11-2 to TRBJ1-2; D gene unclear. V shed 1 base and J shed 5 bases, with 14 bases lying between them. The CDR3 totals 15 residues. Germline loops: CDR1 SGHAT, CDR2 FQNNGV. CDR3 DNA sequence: TGTGCCAGCAGCTTAGCGGGGTCCGCTTCATATGGCTACACCTTC. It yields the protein CASSLAGSASYGYTF.

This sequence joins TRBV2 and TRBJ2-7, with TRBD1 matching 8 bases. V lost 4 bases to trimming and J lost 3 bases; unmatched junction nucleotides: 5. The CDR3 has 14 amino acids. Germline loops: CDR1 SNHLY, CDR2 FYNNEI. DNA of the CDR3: TGTGCCAGCAGTGGGGGAACAGGGGGCTACGAGCAGTACTTC. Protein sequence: CASSGGTGGYEQYF.

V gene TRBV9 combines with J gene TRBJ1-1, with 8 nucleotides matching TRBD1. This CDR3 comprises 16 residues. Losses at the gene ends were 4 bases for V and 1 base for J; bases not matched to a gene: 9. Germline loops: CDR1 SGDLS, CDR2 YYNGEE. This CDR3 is CASSSWGTGGNTEAFF. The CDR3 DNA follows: TGTGCCAGCAGCTCGTGGGGGACAGGAGGGAACACTGAAGCTTTCTTT.

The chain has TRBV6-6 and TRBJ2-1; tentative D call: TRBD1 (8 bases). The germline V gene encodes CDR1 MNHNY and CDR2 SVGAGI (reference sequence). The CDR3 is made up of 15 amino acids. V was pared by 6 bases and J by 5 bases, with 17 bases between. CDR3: CASRITGGGNNEQFF. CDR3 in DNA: TGTGCCAGCAGAATAACAGGGGGAGGGAACAATGAGCAGTTCTTC.

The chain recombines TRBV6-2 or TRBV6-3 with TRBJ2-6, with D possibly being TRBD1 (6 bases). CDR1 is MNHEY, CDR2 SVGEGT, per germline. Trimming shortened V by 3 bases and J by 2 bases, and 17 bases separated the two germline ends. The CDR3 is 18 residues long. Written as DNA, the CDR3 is TGTGCCAGCAGTTATATTCAGGGACATGGGACTGGGGCCAACGTCCTGACTTTC. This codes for CASSYIQGHGTGANVLTF.

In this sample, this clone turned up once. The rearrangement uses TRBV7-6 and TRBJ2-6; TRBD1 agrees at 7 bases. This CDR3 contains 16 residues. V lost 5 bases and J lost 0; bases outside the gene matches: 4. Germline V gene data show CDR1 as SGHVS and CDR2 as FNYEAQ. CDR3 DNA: TGTGCCAGCAGCGGACAGGCCAGCTCTGGGGCCAACGTCCTGACTTTC. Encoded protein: CASSGQASSGANVLTF.

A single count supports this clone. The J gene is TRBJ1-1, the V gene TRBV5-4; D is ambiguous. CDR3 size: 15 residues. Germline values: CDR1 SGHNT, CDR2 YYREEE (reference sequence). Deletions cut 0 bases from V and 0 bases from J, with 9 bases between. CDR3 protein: CASSLVGNLNTEAFF. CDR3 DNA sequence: TGTGCCAGCAGCTTGGTGGGGAACTTGAACACTGAAGCTTTCTTT. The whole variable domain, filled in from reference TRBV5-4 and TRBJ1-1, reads ETGVTQSPTHLIKTRGQQVTLRCSSQSGHNTVSWYQQALGQGPQFIFQYYREEENGRGNFPPRFSGLQFPNYSSELNVNALELDDSALYLCASSLVGNLNTEAFFGQGTRLTVV.